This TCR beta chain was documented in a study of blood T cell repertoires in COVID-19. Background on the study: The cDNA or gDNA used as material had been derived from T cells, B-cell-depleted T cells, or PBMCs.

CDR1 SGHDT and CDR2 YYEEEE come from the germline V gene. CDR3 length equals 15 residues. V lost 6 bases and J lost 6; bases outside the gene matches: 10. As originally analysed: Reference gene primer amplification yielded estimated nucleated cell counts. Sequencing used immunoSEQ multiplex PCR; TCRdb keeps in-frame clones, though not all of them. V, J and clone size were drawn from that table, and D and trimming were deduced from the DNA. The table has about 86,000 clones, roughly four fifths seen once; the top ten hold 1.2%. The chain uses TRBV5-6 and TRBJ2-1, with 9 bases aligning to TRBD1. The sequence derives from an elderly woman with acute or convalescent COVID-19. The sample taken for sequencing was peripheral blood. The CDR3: CASTGTGTGFNEQFF. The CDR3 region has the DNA TGTGCCAGCACCGGTACCGGGACAGGGTTCAATGAGCAGTTCTTC.